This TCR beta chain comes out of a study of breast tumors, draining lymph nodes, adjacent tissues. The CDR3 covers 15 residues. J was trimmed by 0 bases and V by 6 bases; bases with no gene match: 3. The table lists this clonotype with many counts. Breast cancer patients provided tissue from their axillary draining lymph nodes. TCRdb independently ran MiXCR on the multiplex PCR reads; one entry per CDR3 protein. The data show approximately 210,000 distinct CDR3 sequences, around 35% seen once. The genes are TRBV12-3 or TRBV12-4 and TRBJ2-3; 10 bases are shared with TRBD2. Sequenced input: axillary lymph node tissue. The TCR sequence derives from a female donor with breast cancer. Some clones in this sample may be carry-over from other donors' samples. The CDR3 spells CASSRTSGSTDTQYF. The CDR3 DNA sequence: TGTGCCAGCAGCCGGACTAGCGGAAGCACAGATACGCAGTATTTT.